These 28 T cell receptor beta chains came from one sample sequenced in a study of cytomegalovirus exposure and HLA in healthy donors. 60 Vbeta and 13 Jbeta primers were used in PCR. Method: immunoSEQ multiplex PCR; TCRdb's copy keeps in-frame clones and lacks some. The data hold roughly 140,000 clones, with approximately 73% observed a single time. Source material: PBMCs. The receptor source for this set is a human donor in good health.

This clone showed up just a few times. V gene TRBV27 combines with J gene TRBJ2-3; 15 bases fit TRBD2. Unmatched junction bases numbered 10, after V lost 7 bases and J lost 11 bases. This CDR3 spans 15 amino acids. CDR1 and CDR2 from the germline V gene are MNHEY and SMNVEV (reference sequence). The CDR3 here is CASTRGGLAGGGQYF. The CDR3, as DNA: TGTGCCAGCACCAGGGGGGGACTAGCGGGAGGCGGGCAGTATTTT.

Concerning this clone itself: The sample has other DNA sequences that encode this CDR3 too. The rearrangement uses TRBV6-5 and TRBJ1-1, with TRBD1 identical over 9 bases. The CDR3 runs to 13 residues. V was pared by 10 bases and J by 5 bases, with 8 bases of the junction left unmatched. Germline V gives CDR1 MNHEY, CDR2 SVGAGI. The CDR3 coding sequence is TGTGCCACGGACAGGGGAGAGGGAACTGAAGCTTTCTTT. This gives the protein CATDRGEGTEAFF.

Here the CDR3 reads CATSRGQSNSNQPQHF. DNA of the CDR3: TGTGCCACCAGCAGAGGGCAATCAAATAGCAATCAGCCCCAGCATTTT. V and J are TRBV15 and TRBJ1-5; no clear D gene. This CDR3 region has 16 residues. Trimming stripped 1 base from V and 0 bases from J, with 10 bases between. The germline V gene has CDR1 LNHNV and CDR2 YYDKDF (reference sequence).

The gene calls are TRBV9 and TRBJ2-2; 7 nucleotides line up with TRBD1. The length of the CDR3 is 19 residues. Trimming cost V 3 bases and J 6 bases; bases outside gene matches: 20. The germline gives CDR1 SGDLS, CDR2 YYNGEE. CDR3 protein: CASSDPSPETGKVAGELFF. DNA for the CDR3: TGTGCCAGCAGCGACCCTTCACCTGAGACAGGGAAGGTGGCCGGGGAGCTGTTTTTT.

V usage is TRBV4-1 and J usage is TRBJ1-2; D uncertain. The CDR3 extends over 13 amino acids. V lost 3 bases, J lost 5 bases, and 10 bases lay in between. Germline-derived CDR1 and CDR2 are MGHRA and YSYEKL. CDR3 sequence reads: CASSHGPWYGYTF. Written as DNA, the CDR3 is TGCGCCAGCAGCCACGGTCCTTGGTATGGCTACACCTTC.

V gene TRBV7-3 combines with J gene TRBJ2-5, with 10 bases fitting TRBD2. Germline CDR1 SGHTA, CDR2 FQGTGA. Trimming cost V 5 bases and J 2 bases; bases outside gene matches: 5. This CDR3 is 15 amino acids long. The CDR3 DNA sequence: TGTGCCAGCAGCCAAGGGACTAGCGAGCAAGAGACCCAGTACTTC. This encodes CASSQGTSEQETQYF.

This clone was counted between two and nine times. The rearrangement joins TRBV7-2 to TRBJ1-1, with TRBD1 identical over 7 bases. This CDR3 spans 15 amino acids. Germline V gene lookup returns CDR1 SGHTA and CDR2 FQGNSA. V lost 5 bases and J lost 3; bases outside the gene matches: 9. CDR3 residues: CASSPDRERYTEAFF. Written as DNA, the CDR3 is TGTGCCAGCAGCCCAGACAGGGAGAGGTACACTGAAGCTTTCTTT.

CDR3 protein: CSVGPGTADYEQYF. CDR3 nucleotides: TGCAGCGTTGGCCCCGGGACAGCCGATTACGAGCAGTACTTC. This sequence joins TRBV29-1 and TRBJ2-7; 7 bases align to TRBD1. Trimming at V came to 4 bases and at J to 4 bases, leaving 10 bases not matched to a gene. CDR3 length: 14 amino acids. The germline gives CDR1 SQVTM, CDR2 ANQGSEA.

This clone was counted only a few times. The chain employs TRBV27 and TRBJ1-5; 8 bases align to TRBD1. Germline V gives CDR1 MNHEY, CDR2 SMNVEV (reference sequence). The V segment lost 2 bases and the J segment 7 bases; nucleotides outside the gene matches: 4. This CDR3 is built from 14 residues. The CDR3 reads CASSLAWTGQPQHF. CDR3 DNA sequence: TGTGCCAGCAGTTTAGCCTGGACAGGGCAGCCCCAGCATTTT.

The J gene is TRBJ2-6, the V gene TRBV18; D is uncertain. Germline V lookup: CDR1 KGHSH, CDR2 LQKENI. The germline V and J ends were trimmed by 4 bases and 0 bases, with 10 bases remaining between them. This CDR3 comprises 16 residues. The CDR3 DNA reads as TGTGCCAGCTCACGCGGCCGAGCCTCTGGGGCCAACGTCCTGACTTTC. It encodes CASSRGRASGANVLTF.

J is TRBJ1-4 and V is TRBV6-6; no clear D. The CDR3 spans 16 residues. V gave up 0 bases and J gave up 3 bases, with 11 bases separating them. Germline V gene lookup returns CDR1 MNHNY and CDR2 SVGAGI (reference sequence). CDR3 amino acids: CASSYSSGSSNEKLFF. The CDR3 region has the DNA TGTGCCAGCAGTTACTCTTCGGGGTCGTCTAATGAAAAACTGTTTTTT.

V gene TRBV9 combines with J gene TRBJ1-2, with 8 bases lining up with TRBD1. The V and J ends lost 6 bases and 3 bases, in that order; junction bases with no gene match: 7. Germline CDR1 is SGDLS and CDR2 is YYNGEE. This CDR3 contains 14 residues. The CDR3 nucleotides are TGTGCCAGCACCCCAGGGGGCGCCTACTATGGCTACACCTTC. Encoded protein: CASTPGGAYYGYTF.

V and J are TRBV5-4 and TRBJ1-4; tentative D call: TRBD1 (5 bases). Germline V gene sequence: CDR1 SGHNT, CDR2 YYREEE (reference sequence). This CDR3 has 17 amino acids. With 6 bases removed from V and 2 bases from J, the gap between germline ends came to 20 bases. The CDR3 region is CASTQKGAGDTNEKLFF. The CDR3 DNA reads TGTGCCAGCACCCAAAAGGGTGCGGGGGACACTAATGAAAAACTGTTTTTT.

The chain links TRBV12-5 to TRBJ2-1, with TRBD2 matching 9 bases. The germline V gene encodes CDR1 LGHNT and CDR2 FRNRAP. The CDR3 has 15 residues. V was clipped by 6 bases and J by 3 bases; unmatched bases: 6. CDR3 in amino acids: CASGMTSGYYNEQFF. CDR3 coding DNA: TGTGCTAGTGGCATGACTAGCGGCTACTACAATGAGCAGTTCTTC.

The chain recombines TRBV6-5 with TRBJ2-7; D is perhaps TRBD1 (6 bases). Germline V CDR1 and CDR2: MNHEY, SVGAGI. The CDR3 runs to 15 residues. The germline V and J ends were trimmed by 8 bases and 0 bases, with 17 bases remaining between them. The chain's CDR3 is CASRPWTVSSYEQYF. DNA for the CDR3: TGTGCCAGCCGTCCTTGGACAGTGAGCTCCTACGAGCAGTACTTC.

This clone was detected only a few times. This chain links TRBV29-1 with TRBJ1-2; no firm D call. The V end lost 1 base, the J end lost 1 base, and 7 bases lay between the germline ends. Germline V gene data show CDR1 as SQVTM and CDR2 as ANQGSEA. CDR3 length: 13 amino acids. The CDR3 DNA is TGCAGCGTTGAAGCAGGCTTTAACTATGGCTACACCTTC. Translated, it gives CSVEAGFNYGYTF. The whole variable domain, remainder taken from reference TRBV29-1 and TRBJ1-2, is SAVISQKPSRDICQRGTSLTIQCQVDSQVTMMFWYRQQPGQSLTLIATANQGSEATYESGFVIDKFPISRPNLTFSTLTVSNMSPEDSSIYLCSVEAGFNYGYTFGSGTRLTVV.

This sequence joins TRBV27 and TRBJ2-7; the match to TRBD2 covers 7 bases. The V segment lost 5 bases and the J segment 1 base; nucleotides outside the gene matches: 8. The CDR3 sequence is 15 residues long. Germline loops: CDR1 MNHEY, CDR2 SMNVEV (reference sequence). As DNA, the CDR3 is TGTGCCAGCAGTCCGATCCGGGAGGATTCCTACGAGCAGTACTTC. Residues: CASSPIREDSYEQYF.

Turning to this clone: A junction boundary mismatches the germline segment, possibly from a read error. The V and J genes are TRBV4-2 and TRBJ2-3; the match to TRBD1 covers 10 bases. Germline V gene data show CDR1 as LGHNA and CDR2 as YNFKEQ. The CDR3 extends over 15 amino acids. CDR3 loop: CASGQGGQGSDTQYF. In DNA form, the CDR3 reads TGTGCCAGCGGCCAAGGGGGACAGGGGTCAGATACGCAGTATTTT.

V usage is TRBV6-4 and J usage is TRBJ1-5; D is possibly TRBD1 (5 bases). CDR3 length: 14 amino acids. Trimming took 8 bases from V and 2 from J, leaving 13 bases between them. Germline lookup yields CDR1 MRHNA and CDR2 SNTAGT. CDR3 sequence: CASPNGGGNQPQHF. In DNA, the CDR3 is TGTGCCAGCCCTAACGGGGGGGGCAATCAGCCCCAGCATTTT.

In this sample, this clone turned up a few times. J is TRBJ1-5 and V is TRBV28; TRBD1 matches 7 bases. The CDR3 is 14 residues long. V lost 4 bases to trimming and J lost 3 bases; unmatched junction nucleotides: 3. The germline V gene has CDR1 MDHEN and CDR2 SYDVKM. Here the CDR3 DNA reads TGTGCCAGCAGTTACGACAGGGCCAATCAGCCCCAGCATTTT. It is translated as CASSYDRANQPQHF.

This chain links TRBV29-1 with TRBJ2-5; D might be TRBD1 (5 bases). The CDR3 is made up of 13 amino acids. Between the trimmed V and J ends, which lost 5 bases and 1 base, there was a span of 11 bases. Germline CDR1 is SQVTM and CDR2 is ANQGSEA. In nucleotides, the CDR3 is TGCAGCGTTAACTCCGACAGCCAAGAGACCCAGTACTTC. It translates to CSVNSDSQETQYF.

J is TRBJ2-1 and V is TRBV5-1; perhaps TRBD1 as D (6 bases). Trimming removed 4 bases from V and 4 bases from J, with 12 bases in between. CDR3 length equals 14 residues. Per germline, CDR1 SGHRS and CDR2 YFSETQ. CDR3 sequence: CASSLWTAYNEQFF. CDR3 nucleotides: TGCGCCAGCAGCCTCTGGACAGCATACAATGAGCAGTTCTTC.

The gene calls are TRBV27 and TRBJ2-2, with a weak D call TRBD1 (6 bases). Trimming stripped 4 bases from V and 7 bases from J, with 10 bases between. Germline lookup yields CDR1 MNHEY and CDR2 SMNVEV (reference sequence). The CDR3 runs 13 residues. CDR3 nucleotides: TGTGCCAGCAGTTACGACAGGATCGGGGAGCTGTTTTTT. Translated: CASSYDRIGELFF.

The chain is built from TRBV10-2 and TRBJ2-1, with TRBD2 as a possible D gene (5 bases). V gave up 1 base and J gave up 9 bases, with 10 bases separating them. Germline CDR1 WSHSY, CDR2 SAAADI. This CDR3 region has 13 residues. The CDR3: CASSEFPRGEQFF. DNA for the CDR3: TGCGCCAGCAGTGAGTTCCCTCGGGGTGAGCAGTTCTTC.

J is TRBJ2-6 and V is TRBV2; 9 bases agree with TRBD1. With V trimmed by 6 bases and J by 0 bases, 6 bases remained unmatched. The CDR3 runs to 17 residues. The V gene's germline CDR1 is SNHLY and CDR2 FYNNEI. Written as DNA, the CDR3 is TGTGCCAGCAGGGAAAGGACAGGGGACTCTGGGGCCAACGTCCTGACTTTC. Its translation is CASRERTGDSGANVLTF.

The chain combines TRBV10-3 with TRBJ2-7, with D hard to call. This CDR3 is 12 amino acids long. V lost 4 bases to trimming and J lost 2 bases, with 6 bases between them. Germline assignment: CDR1 ENHRY and CDR2 SYGVKD. The CDR3: CAISGQAYEQYF. DNA for the CDR3: TGTGCCATCAGTGGACAAGCCTACGAGCAGTACTTC.

The genes are TRBV4-1 and TRBJ2-1; D uncertain. The CDR3 contains 14 residues. Germline V gene data show CDR1 as MGHRA and CDR2 as YSYEKL. Trimming took 1 base from V and 8 from J, leaving 12 bases between them. The CDR3 protein is CASSQVRARDEQFF. CDR3 DNA sequence: TGCGCCAGCAGCCAAGTGAGAGCCCGGGATGAGCAGTTCTTC.

V gene TRBV4-2 combines with J gene TRBJ2-5, with 9 bases identical to TRBD2. The V gene's germline CDR1 is LGHNA and CDR2 YNFKEQ. Trimming removed 0 bases from V and 3 bases from J; junction bases left unmatched: 5. The CDR3 has 16 amino acids. For the CDR3, the DNA is TGTGCCAGCAGCCAAGAGGCCCCTAGCGGGGAAGAGACCCAGTACTTC. This translates into CASSQEAPSGEETQYF.